This T cell receptor (beta chain) was sequenced during a study of response to subunit inactivated influenza vaccine. Study-wide results and caveats: New T cells are recruited in small numbers by each seasonal influenza vaccination, according to the authors' suggestion.

This clonotype was found many times. Its antigen remains unidentified. TCRdb redid the calling of the RT-PCR reads with MiXCR, one entry per CDR3 protein. The table has 860,000 or so distinct CDR3 sequences, roughly 20% seen once. The CDR3 has 17 amino acids. Germline-derived CDR1 and CDR2 are SGHRS and YFSETQ. J lost 5 bases, V lost 0 bases, and 4 bases had no gene match. This receptor was obtained from a man aged 45-60 years who received an inactivated influenza vaccine. The sample here was PBMCs from blood, taken approximately 5 days after vaccination. The gene calls are TRBV5-1 and TRBJ2-3; TRBD2 matches at 15 bases. The CDR3 loop is CASSLASGLAGGDTQYF. CDR3 sequence (DNA): TGCGCCAGCAGCTTGGCCTCGGGACTAGCGGGAGGAGATACGCAGTATTTT.